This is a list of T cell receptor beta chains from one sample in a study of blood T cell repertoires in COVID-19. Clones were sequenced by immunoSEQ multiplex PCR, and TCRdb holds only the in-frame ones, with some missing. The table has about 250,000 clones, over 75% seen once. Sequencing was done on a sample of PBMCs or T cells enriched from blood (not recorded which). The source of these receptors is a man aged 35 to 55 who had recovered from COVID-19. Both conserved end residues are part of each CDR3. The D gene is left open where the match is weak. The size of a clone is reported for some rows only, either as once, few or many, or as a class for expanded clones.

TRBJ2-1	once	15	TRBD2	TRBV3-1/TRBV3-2	CASSQNTGLGGEQFF	TGTGCCAGCAGCCAGAACACAGGACTAGGAGGTGAGCAGTTCTTC
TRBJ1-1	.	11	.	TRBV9	CASSTPSEAFF	TGTGCCAGCAGCACTCCCTCTGAAGCTTTCTTT
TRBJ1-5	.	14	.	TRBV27	CASSYQQGGQPQHF	TGTGCCAGCAGTTACCAACAGGGAGGGCAGCCCCAGCATTTT
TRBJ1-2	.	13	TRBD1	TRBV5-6	CASSLGQGVGYTF	TGTGCCAGCAGCTTGGGACAGGGGGTAGGCTACACCTTC
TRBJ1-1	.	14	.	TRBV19	CASSPGTVNTEAFF	TGTGCCAGTAGTCCGGGAACAGTTAACACTGAAGCTTTCTTT
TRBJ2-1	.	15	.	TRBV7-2	CASSETNRGYNEQFF	TGTGCCAGCAGCGAAACGAATAGAGGTTACAATGAGCAGTTCTTC
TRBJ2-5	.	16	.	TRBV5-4	CASSLESTRRGETQYF	TGTGCCAGCAGCTTGGAAAGCACTCGTAGGGGAGAGACCCAGTACTTC
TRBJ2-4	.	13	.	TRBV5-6	CASTPREADIQYF	TGTGCCAGCACTCCCAGGGAGGCGGACATTCAGTACTTC
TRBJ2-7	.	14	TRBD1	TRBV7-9	CASSFGTGGYEQYF	TGTGCCAGCAGCTTTGGGACAGGGGGCTACGAGCAGTACTTC
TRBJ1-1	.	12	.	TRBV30	CAWSELESEAFF	TGTGCCTGGAGTGAACTGGAGAGTGAAGCTTTCTTT
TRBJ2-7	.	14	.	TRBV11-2	CASSWGRVSYEQYF	TGTGCCAGCAGCTGGGGCAGGGTCTCCTACGAGCAGTACTTC
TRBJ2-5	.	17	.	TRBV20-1	CSASPLFLRQEQETQYF	TGCAGTGCTAGTCCTCTCTTTTTACGACAGGAACAAGAGACCCAGTACTTC
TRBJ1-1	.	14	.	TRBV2	CASSDYRENTEAFF	TGTGCCAGCAGTGATTACCGGGAGAACACTGAAGCTTTCTTT
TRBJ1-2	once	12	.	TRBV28	CATAKGGYGYTF	TGTGCCACCGCTAAGGGGGGGTATGGCTACACCTTC
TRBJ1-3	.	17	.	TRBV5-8	CASSLWIFPGSGNTIYF	TGTGCCAGCAGCTTGTGGATTTTCCCGGGATCTGGAAACACCATATATTTT
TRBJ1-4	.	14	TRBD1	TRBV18	CASSQDRGVEKLFF	TGTGCCAGCTCGCAAGACAGGGGGGTTGAAAAACTGTTTTTT
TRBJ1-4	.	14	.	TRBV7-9	CASMLGNADEKLFF	TGTGCCAGCATGTTGGGGAACGCGGATGAAAAACTGTTTTTT
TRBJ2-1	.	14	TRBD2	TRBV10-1	CASSPGLANNEQFF	TGCGCCAGCAGCCCGGGACTAGCCAACAATGAGCAGTTCTTC
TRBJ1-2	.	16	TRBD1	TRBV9	CASSVSQGAGVAGYTF	TGTGCCAGCAGCGTCTCACAGGGGGCGGGGGTAGCCGGCTACACCTTC
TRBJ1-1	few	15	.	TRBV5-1	CASSLTQGWNTEAFF	TGCGCCAGCAGCTTGACCCAGGGGTGGAACACTGAAGCTTTCTTT
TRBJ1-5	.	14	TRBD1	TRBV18	CASSPEGGDQPQHF	TGTGCCAGCTCACCCGAAGGGGGCGATCAGCCCCAGCATTTT
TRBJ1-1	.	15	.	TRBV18	CASSPRRASNTEAFF	TGTGCCAGCTCACCACGGCGGGCGTCGAACACTGAAGCTTTCTTT
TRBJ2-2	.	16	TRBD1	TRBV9	CASSPRQGLLFGELFF	TGTGCCAGCAGCCCCCGACAGGGATTGCTGTTCGGGGAGCTGTTTTTT
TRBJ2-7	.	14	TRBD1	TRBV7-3	CASSQGQGSYEQYF	TGTGCCAGCAGCCAGGGACAGGGCTCCTACGAGCAGTACTTC
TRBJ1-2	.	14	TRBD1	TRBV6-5	CATLDRGTRYGYTF	TGTGCCACCCTCGACAGGGGGACGCGCTATGGCTACACCTTC
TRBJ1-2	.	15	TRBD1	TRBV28	CASSPTGGANYGYTF	TGTGCCAGCAGTCCGACAGGGGGCGCTAACTATGGCTACACCTTC
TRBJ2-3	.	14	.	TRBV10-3	CAISEPGGTDTQYF	TGTGCCATCAGTGAACCGGGGGGCACAGATACGCAGTATTTT
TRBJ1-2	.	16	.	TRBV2	CASSAVGQGFNYGYTF	TGTGCCAGCAGTGCCGTTGGGCAGGGATTTAACTATGGCTACACCTTC
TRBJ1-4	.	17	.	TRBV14	CASSQDRGGATNEKLFF	TGTGCCAGCAGCCAAGATCGGGGAGGTGCAACTAATGAAAAACTGTTTTTT
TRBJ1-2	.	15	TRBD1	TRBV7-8	CASTRDRVSSYGYTF	TGTGCCAGCACCCGGGACAGGGTCTCGAGCTATGGCTACACCTTC
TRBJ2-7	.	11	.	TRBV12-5	CASGSGGEQYF	TGTGCTAGTGGTTCAGGAGGCGAGCAGTACTTC
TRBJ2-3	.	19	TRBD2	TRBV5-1	CASSQLSSGLAGGTDTQYF	TGCGCCAGCAGCCAACTTAGTTCCGGACTAGCGGGAGGTACAGATACGCAGTATTTT
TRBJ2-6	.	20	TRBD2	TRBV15	CATSREGSGGSWAGANVLTF	TGTGCCACCAGCAGAGAAGGTAGCGGGGGGTCATGGGCTGGGGCCAACGTCCTGACTTTC
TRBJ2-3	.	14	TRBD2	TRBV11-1	CASSSGRVTDTQYF	TGTGCCAGCAGTAGCGGGAGGGTCACAGATACGCAGTATTTT
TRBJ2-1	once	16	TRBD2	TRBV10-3	CAIRGTSGSSYNEQFF	TGTGCCATCAGGGGGACTAGCGGGAGCTCCTACAATGAGCAGTTCTTC
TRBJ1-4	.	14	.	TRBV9	CASSVAAENEKLFF	TGTGCCAGCAGCGTAGCTGCTGAGAATGAAAAACTGTTTTTT
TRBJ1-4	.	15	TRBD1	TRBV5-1	CASSSNPGQAEKLFF	TGCGCCAGCAGCTCAAACCCGGGACAGGCTGAAAAACTGTTTTTT
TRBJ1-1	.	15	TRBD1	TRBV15	CATSRKGQGGTEAFF	TGTGCCACCAGCAGAAAGGGACAGGGCGGCACTGAAGCTTTCTTT
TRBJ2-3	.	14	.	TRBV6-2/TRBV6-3	CASSEGRSTDTQYF	TGTGCCAGCAGTGAGGGGAGGAGCACAGATACGCAGTATTTT
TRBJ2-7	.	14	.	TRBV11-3	CASSPREPPYEQYF	TGTGCCAGCTCCCCCCGGGAACCTCCCTACGAGCAGTACTTC
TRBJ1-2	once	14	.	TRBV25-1	CASSVSGGRSGYTF	TGTGCCAGCAGTGTGTCGGGGGGCAGATCCGGCTACACCTTC
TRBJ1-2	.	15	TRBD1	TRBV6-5	CASRMTSGTDYGYTF	TGTGCCAGCAGGATGACCTCCGGGACAGACTATGGCTACACCTTC
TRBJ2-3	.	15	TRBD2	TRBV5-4	CASSYRLAGADTQYF	TGTGCCAGCAGCTACCGACTAGCGGGAGCAGATACGCAGTATTTT
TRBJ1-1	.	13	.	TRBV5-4	CASSLDLRTEAFF	TGTGCCAGCAGCTTGGACCTAAGAACTGAAGCTTTCTTT
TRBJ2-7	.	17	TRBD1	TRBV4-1	CASSQGADRVGSYEQYF	TGCGCCAGCAGCCAAGGGGCTGACAGGGTCGGCTCCTACGAGCAGTACTTC
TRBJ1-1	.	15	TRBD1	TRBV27	CASSPQRTGGTEAFF	TGTGCCAGCAGTCCCCAGAGGACAGGGGGCACTGAAGCTTTCTTT
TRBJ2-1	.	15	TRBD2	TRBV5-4	CASSLGLAGDNEQFF	TGTGCCAGCAGCTTGGGACTAGCGGGGGACAATGAGCAGTTCTTC
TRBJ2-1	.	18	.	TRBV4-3	CASSQDYTAAGSYNEQFF	TGCGCCAGCAGCCAAGATTATACGGCCGCGGGGTCCTACAATGAGCAGTTCTTC
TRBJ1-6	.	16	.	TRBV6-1	CASSAYSGSHSSPLHF	TGTGCCAGCAGTGCATACTCCGGGAGCCATAGTTCACCCCTCCACTTT
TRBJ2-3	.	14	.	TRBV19	CASRGNSGTDTQYF	TGTGCCAGTCGGGGGAACTCAGGCACAGATACGCAGTATTTT
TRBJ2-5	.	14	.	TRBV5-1	CASTIYGGQETQYF	TGCGCCAGCACGATTTACGGGGGCCAAGAGACCCAGTACTTC
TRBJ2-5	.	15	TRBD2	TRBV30	CAWTGGVAAVGTQYF	TGTGCCTGGACGGGGGGGGTGGCGGCGGTTGGGACCCAGTACTTC
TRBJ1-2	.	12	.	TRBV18	CASSPPRYGYTF	TGTGCCAGCTCACCACCGAGGTATGGCTACACCTTC
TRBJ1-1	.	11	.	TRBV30	CAWRRVTEAFF	TGTGCCTGGAGGCGAGTAACTGAAGCTTTCTTT
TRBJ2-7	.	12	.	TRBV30	CAWSVQGNEQYF	TGTGCCTGGAGTGTGCAGGGGAACGAGCAGTACTTC